This paragraph reports one TCR beta chain. Its specificity is unknown. Treatment denoted: 15 to 20 received Ad26.COV2.S at low or high dose, single or two shots; about 5 received placebo; per-sample allocation not given. Sampling took place 63 days after the first vaccine or placebo injection. Ad26 vector vaccine expressed Wuhan-strain SARS-CoV-2 spike. This record comes from a study of Ad26.COV2.S vaccination and SARS-CoV-2 variants. Turning to the study itself: Intramuscular Ad26.COV2.S doses were given once or twice, 56 days apart. Study-level findings and limits: Comparability of non-spike TCR breadth was observed across vaccine and placebo recipients. Recipients given vaccine exceeded placebo recipients in spike-specific TCR breadth.

Looked up from germline, CDR1 is SGHAT and CDR2 is FQNNGV. CDR3 size: 14 residues. The V and J ends lost 5 bases and 3 bases, in that order; junction bases with no gene match: 3. TCRdb's copy holds only in-frame clones and misses some; the assay was immunoSEQ multiplex PCR. The repertoire includes some 390,000 clones, approximately 90% of them detected once, and around 3.4% sits in the top ten. The sample was peripheral blood, taken in a trial of Ad26.COV2.S vaccine versus placebo. The rearrangement links TRBV11-2 to TRBJ1-2, with 10 bases aligning to TRBD1. The clonotype comes from a person between 18 and 60 years old who received the Ad26.COV2.S COVID-19 vaccine or a placebo. CDR3 nucleotide sequence: TGTGCCAGCAGCCAGGACAGGGGGGACTATGGCTACACCTTC. Protein: CASSQDRGDYGYTF.